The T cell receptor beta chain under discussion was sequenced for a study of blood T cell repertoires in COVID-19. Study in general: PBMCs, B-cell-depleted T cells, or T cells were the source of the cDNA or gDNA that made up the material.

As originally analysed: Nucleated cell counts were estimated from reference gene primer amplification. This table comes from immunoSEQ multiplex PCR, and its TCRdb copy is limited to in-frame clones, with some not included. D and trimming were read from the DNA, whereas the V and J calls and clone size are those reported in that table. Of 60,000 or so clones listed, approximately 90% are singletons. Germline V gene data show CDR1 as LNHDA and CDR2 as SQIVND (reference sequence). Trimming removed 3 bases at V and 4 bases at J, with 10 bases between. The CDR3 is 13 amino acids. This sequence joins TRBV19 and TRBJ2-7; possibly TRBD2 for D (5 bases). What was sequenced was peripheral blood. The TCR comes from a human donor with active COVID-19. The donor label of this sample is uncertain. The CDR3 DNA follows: TGTGCCAGTAGTATGGGAGAGGGATACGAGCAGTACTTC. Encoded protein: CASSMGEGYEQYF.